This entry concerns a single TCR beta chain. What this receptor recognizes is not known. Base-call qualities are not available, and no considerably larger clone is one nucleotide away. Library construction relied on PCR. Sequenced using an Illumina HiSeq 4000. High-throughput sequencing was used to profile the CDR3 region of the TCR beta-chain in every patient. As for the original processing: The researchers built a classifier to tell apart papillary thyroid cancer patients with distant metastasis, based on CDR3 differences among clinicopathological groups. The Shannon index was used to assess repertoire diversity, and the Morisita-Horn index was used to assess tumor-blood repertoire similarity. The public reads were run again by TCRdb, first through fastp at Q25 and then through MiXCR, and only productive beta chains were kept. Here the V and J calls rest on TCRdb's processing, not on the authors' analysis. The sample records roughly 35,000 clones, under 40% of which are singletons. The ten biggest clones cover over 20% of the sample.

The sample belongs to a study of metastatic and nonmetastatic thyroid tumors (dated by TCRdb to 2020 to 2022). Regarding the research as a whole: Repertoires from peripheral blood and from tumor or nodule tissue samples of malignant and benign thyroid patients were compared. Overall study results and their limits: TCR beta diversity was reported as significantly higher in malignant tumors than in benign nodules, in both blood and tumor samples.

From cysteine to phenylalanine, the CDR3 is 15 amino acids long. Only the CDR3 DNA is retained, 45 bases long and in frame from the first base. Here V drops 6 bases and J drops 4 bases, and the junction holds 5 bases not matched to any gene. No treatment had been received by any patient before thyroid surgery. The study retrospectively analysed patient clinical samples collected from about 2012 to 2018 using T-cell receptor beta sequencing. This TCR was recovered from a female donor with papillary thyroid cancer or a benign thyroid nodule (not recorded which). Some clones in this sample may be carry-over from other donors' samples. The V and J genes are TRBV12-3 or TRBV12-4 and TRBJ2-3; 12 junctional bases match TRBD2. Sequenced sample: tumor tissue. The bases are TGTGCCAGCAGCCTAGCGGGAGGGAAGGCAGATACGCAGTATTTT. Translated, it gives CASSLAGGKADTQYF.